This T cell receptor beta chain comes out of a study of T cell responses to AZD1222 COVID-19 vaccine. At the level of the study: Second doses at about 4 or about 12 weeks were pooled. Findings of the study overall: Possibly, clonal diversity was underestimated; donors were largely white British and included more females. Nearly half of spike-specific TCRs reportedly target unmutated variant regions. After the peak T cell response, and only then, were repertoires sampled.

The method was immunoSEQ multiplex PCR; TCRdb's version includes in-frame clones alone and lacks a portion of them. The sample holds 55,000 to 75,000 clones; about 85% are singletons and the top ten take just over 20%. A remark on this clone: Its antigen is as yet unknown.

The CDR3 totals 14 residues. With 1 base removed from V and 2 bases from J, the gap between germline ends came to 7 bases. Germline CDR1 and CDR2: SEHNR and FQNEAQ (reference sequence). This TCR came from an adult in good health. This material consisted of peripheral blood, taken on day 0 of AZD1222 vaccination. The chain has TRBV7-9 and TRBJ2-3; D remains unclear. The CDR3 here is CASSLEIPTDTQYF. As DNA, the CDR3 is TGTGCCAGCAGCTTAGAAATCCCCACAGATACGCAGTATTTT.